This TCR beta chain was sequenced in a study of T cells in Graves' hyperthyroidism and ophthalmopathy. TCR beta CDR3 regions were amplified from RNA transcripts. TCR CDR3 regions were first amplified by RT-PCR with HTBI primers. TCRdb used MiXCR to reprocess the multiplex PCR reads, holding one entry per CDR3 protein. The repertoire consists of over 650,000 distinct CDR3 sequences, with about 15% occurring once and the leading ten covering under 8.5%. V lost 0 bases to trimming and J lost 2 bases, with 11 bases between them. Germline loops: CDR1 GTSNPN, CDR2 SVGIG (reference sequence). The CDR3 is made up of 14 amino acids. Many counts were recorded for this clonotype.

The sequenced material came from blood. The chain links TRBV30 to TRBJ2-7; TRBD1 is a possible D gene (5 bases). This TCR was sampled from a man aged 18 to 30 with Graves' hyperthyroidism. CDR3 DNA sequence: TGTGCCTGGAGTGTCCACTTACAGGCCTACGAGCAGTACTTC. Amino acids: CAWSVHLQAYEQYF.